This TCR beta chain was recovered during a study of T cell responses to AZD1222 COVID-19 vaccine. Sequencing was performed with immunoSEQ multiplex PCR; in TCRdb, only in-frame clones are kept and a portion is missing. The table includes 160,000 or so clones, approximately 90% detected once. Details on this clone: Its antigen is unknown.

The CDR3 is 13 residues long. V was trimmed by 5 bases and J by 8 bases, leaving 15 bases between them. The germline V gene has CDR1 MDHEN and CDR2 SYDVKM. Study-wide points: Rises in breadth and depth of Spike-specific TCRs came after two AZD1222 doses. Close to half of spike-specific TCRs reportedly recognize unmutated variant regions. Along spike, vaccine-associated CD4 TCRs were found throughout, with dominance at 160-218 and 743-854.

The clonotype originates from an adult in good health. V usage is TRBV28 and J usage is TRBJ1-1; D may be TRBD1 (5 bases). The sample consisted of peripheral blood, taken on day 0 of AZD1222 vaccination. Here the CDR3 reads CASSGGPLREAFF. CDR3 nucleotides: TGTGCCAGCAGTGGGGGACCGCTGCGGGAAGCTTTCTTT.